These 30 T cell receptor beta chains came from one sample sequenced in a study of blood T cell repertoires in COVID-19. TCRdb's table, derived via immunoSEQ multiplex PCR, lists solely in-frame clones and lacks some. The sample has 250,000 to 300,000 clones; 81% are singletons. Sequencing was performed on peripheral blood. The source of these receptors is a woman aged 60 to 75 with active or convalescent COVID-19.

The genes are TRBV9 and TRBJ1-6, with a tentative D call TRBD1 (5 bases). Trimming removed 3 bases at V and 9 bases at J, with 16 bases between. Germline assignment: CDR1 SGDLS and CDR2 YYNGEE. The CDR3 is 15 residues long. CDR3 DNA sequence: TGTGCCAGCAGCGCCCGACTAGGGGAGGGTTCACCCCTCCACTTT. It encodes CASSARLGEGSPLHF.

V and J are TRBV23-1 and TRBJ1-5; TRBD1 might be the D (6 bases). TRBV23-1 is an ORF, and what it does is uncertain. The CDR3 totals 18 residues. V lost 2 bases and J lost 0, with 17 bases in between. The CDR3 sequence is CASSQVVGTTYSNQPQHF. The CDR3 nucleotides read TGCGCCAGCAGTCAAGTTGTCGGGACAACTTATAGCAATCAGCCCCAGCATTTT.

This clone has a single count. The chain employs TRBV24-1 and TRBJ2-2; the D gene is possibly TRBD2 (5 bases). Looked up from germline, CDR1 is KGHDR and CDR2 is SFDVKD. The CDR3 totals 17 residues. Trimming took off 2 bases at V and 0 bases at J, with 12 bases between the two ends. CDR3 DNA: TGTGCCACCAGTGATTACCGCGGAGGAACGAACACCGGGGAGCTGTTTTTT. Protein sequence: CATSDYRGGTNTGELFF.

The gene calls are TRBV7-6 and TRBJ2-3; 14 nucleotides match TRBD2. Trimming cost V 5 bases and J 0 bases; bases outside gene matches: 10. Germline V gives CDR1 SGHVS, CDR2 FNYEAQ. The CDR3 covers 19 residues. The CDR3 bases are TGTGCCAGCAGCATACCTGGGACTAGCGGGGGATCTAGCACAGATACGCAGTATTTT. Protein: CASSIPGTSGGSSTDTQYF.

The CDR3 coding sequence is TGTGCCAGCAACGAGGGACAGGGGTACACTGAAGCTTTCTTT. This sequence encodes CASNEGQGYTEAFF. The chain recombines TRBV5-4 with TRBJ1-1; the match to TRBD1 covers 10 bases. V lost 6 bases and J lost 3; bases outside the gene matches: 5. From germline, CDR1 is SGHNT and CDR2 YYREEE (reference sequence). The CDR3 runs to 14 residues.

About this clone itself: This may arise from a read error, as a much more abundant clone is one base away. The chain recombines TRBV7-9 with TRBJ1-1; TRBD1 matches 9 bases. The CDR3 is 13 residues long. The V gene end was trimmed by 5 bases and the J gene end by 4 bases; junction bases not matched to a gene: 2. Germline V gives CDR1 SEHNR, CDR2 FQNEAQ (reference sequence). The DNA for the CDR3 is TGTGCCAGCAGCCGACAGGGGGGCACTGAAGCTTTCTTT. It is translated as CASSRQGGTEAFF.

J is TRBJ1-1 and V is TRBV5-1, with D possibly TRBD1 on 5 matching bases. There are 15 residues in the CDR3. Trimming removed 2 bases from V and 0 bases from J, with 11 bases in between. The V gene's germline CDR1 is SGHRS and CDR2 YFSETQ. The CDR3 DNA is TGCGCCAGCAGCTTTGGAGGGACGGTGAACACTGAAGCTTTCTTT. Amino acids: CASSFGGTVNTEAFF.

CDR3 residues: CASSEFPGTYEQYF. The CDR3 coding sequence is TGTGCCAGCAGTGAATTCCCAGGGACCTACGAGCAGTACTTC. The chain links TRBV6-1 to TRBJ2-7; TRBD1 is a possible D gene (5 bases). The V and J ends lost 2 bases and 2 bases respectively, with 10 bases between them. Germline CDR1 is MNHNS and CDR2 is SASEGT. This CDR3 comprises 14 residues.

CDR3 residues: CASSLQTGENEKLFF. In DNA form, the CDR3 reads TGTGCCAGCAGCCTACAGACAGGGGAAAATGAAAAACTGTTTTTT. J is TRBJ1-4 and V is TRBV7-9; 8 bases are a match to TRBD1. The junction had 7 bases not matched to a gene; V was cut back by 5 bases and J by 5 bases. Germline V gene lookup returns CDR1 SEHNR and CDR2 FQNEAQ (reference sequence). The CDR3 runs 15 residues.

The rearrangement uses TRBV6-5 and TRBJ1-2; the match to TRBD1 covers 9 bases. CDR1 is MNHEY and CDR2 is SVGAGI in the germline V gene. The junction had 7 bases not matched to a gene; V was cut back by 6 bases and J by 8 bases. The CDR3 runs to 13 residues. The CDR3 coding sequence is TGTGCCAGCAGACTTACAGGGGGCTTAGGCTACACCTTC. Its translation: CASRLTGGLGYTF.

As for this clone: Different DNA sequences within this sample yield the same CDR3. The rearrangement uses TRBV2 and TRBJ2-7; no clear D gene. The CDR3 has 12 residues. Trimming took off 4 bases at V and 3 bases at J, with 7 bases between the two ends. The germline gives CDR1 SNHLY, CDR2 FYNNEI. The chain's CDR3 is CASSGSLYEQYF. In DNA form, the CDR3 reads TGTGCCAGCAGTGGCAGTCTCTACGAGCAGTACTTC.

This clone was picked up a small number of times. This chain links TRBV19 with TRBJ2-1; D not resolved. This CDR3 contains 16 residues. Germline V gene lookup returns CDR1 LNHDA and CDR2 SQIVND (reference sequence). The V and J ends lost 2 bases and 0 bases respectively, with 11 bases between them. The CDR3 nucleotides are TGTGCCAGTAGTATATCACTTCTGAGCTCCTACAATGAGCAGTTCTTC. Translation gives CASSISLLSSYNEQFF.

V is TRBV7-8 and J is TRBJ2-1, with 7 bases that match TRBD1. Germline V lookup: CDR1 SGHVS, CDR2 FQNEAQ. J lost 9 bases, V lost 5 bases, and 7 bases had no gene match. The CDR3 runs 13 residues. CDR3: CASSLPTGLEQFF. The CDR3 DNA reads as TGTGCCAGCAGCCTACCGACAGGGCTTGAGCAGTTCTTC.

The chain combines TRBV4-2 with TRBJ2-1, with 7 bases aligning to TRBD1. Trimming removed 1 base from V and 3 bases from J; junction bases left unmatched: 6. Germline assignment: CDR1 LGHNA and CDR2 YNFKEQ. The CDR3 runs 16 residues. The CDR3 DNA sequence: TGTGCCAGCAGCCAAGGGGACAGCTCATTCTACAATGAGCAGTTCTTC. Amino acids: CASSQGDSSFYNEQFF.

This clone was counted a few times. V gene TRBV19 combines with J gene TRBJ2-3; 9 bases agree with TRBD1. Germline V gene sequence: CDR1 LNHDA, CDR2 SQIVND (reference sequence). J lost 6 bases, V lost 6 bases, and 13 bases had no gene match. The CDR3 is made up of 16 amino acids. CDR3 in amino acids: CASRIQGQGISDTQYF. For the CDR3, the DNA is TGTGCCAGTAGAATTCAGGGACAGGGAATTTCCGATACGCAGTATTTT.

V gene TRBV3-1 (or the pseudogene TRBV3-2) combines with J gene TRBJ1-2; D is uncertain. Per the germline V gene, CDR1 is LGHDT and CDR2 is YNNKEL (reference sequence). The V and J ends lost 1 base and 0 bases respectively, with 9 bases between them. The CDR3 sequence is 15 residues long. DNA for the CDR3: TGTGCCAGCAGCCAAGCGCGGGTTGCTAACTATGGCTACACCTTC. It encodes CASSQARVANYGYTF.

The V and J genes are TRBV29-1 and TRBJ1-6; D might be TRBD1 (6 bases). CDR1 is SQVTM, CDR2 ANQGSEA, per germline. V was cut by 7 bases and J by 9 bases, with 16 bases left in between. This CDR3 comprises 13 residues. The CDR3 bases are TGCAGCGCATTAACAGGGCGCGGTTCACCCCTCCACTTT. Its protein is CSALTGRGSPLHF. The full variable domain, completed using reference TRBV29-1 and TRBJ1-6, is SAVISQKPSRDICQRGTSLTIQCQVDSQVTMMFWYRQQPGQSLTLIATANQGSEATYESGFVIDKFPISRPNLTFSTLTVSNMSPEDSSIYLCSALTGRGSPLHFGNGTRLTVT.

This sequence joins TRBV4-3 and TRBJ2-7, with D possibly TRBD2 on 6 matching bases. This CDR3 comprises 15 residues. Trimming shortened V by 2 bases and J by 2 bases, and 13 bases separated the two germline ends. Germline CDR1 reads LGHNA; CDR2 reads YSLEER. The chain's CDR3 is CASSQSAGLTYEQYF. The DNA of the CDR3 is TGCGCCAGCAGCCAAAGCGCGGGGCTTACCTACGAGCAGTACTTC.

V and J are TRBV5-1 and TRBJ2-1, with 9 bases that match TRBD2. CDR3 length: 15 amino acids. The germline V gene encodes CDR1 SGHRS and CDR2 YFSETQ. The V segment lost 2 bases and the J segment 6 bases; nucleotides outside the gene matches: 6. The CDR3 nucleotides are TGCGCCAGCAGCTTCGGCGGGGGGGCGTCCAATGAGCAGTTCTTC. Protein sequence: CASSFGGGASNEQFF. The full variable domain, completed using reference TRBV5-1 and TRBJ2-1, is KAGVTQTPRYLIKTRGQQVTLSCSPISGHRSVSWYQQTPGQGLQFLFEYFSETQRNKGNFPGRFSGRQFSNSRSEMNVSTLELGDSALYLCASSFGGGASNEQFFGPGTRLTVL.

CDR3 in DNA: TGTGCCAGCAGCCCACAGGGTGAAAAACTGTTTTTT. Protein product: CASSPQGEKLFF. The chain employs TRBV2 and TRBJ1-4; a weak D match, TRBD1 (6 bases). Germline V gene sequence: CDR1 SNHLY, CDR2 FYNNEI. The CDR3 runs to 12 residues. V was pared by 6 bases and J by 7 bases, with 9 bases between.

The chain uses TRBV6-5 and TRBJ2-7; the D gene is possibly TRBD1 (5 bases). The germline V gene has CDR1 MNHEY and CDR2 SVGAGI. V lost 8 bases and J lost 0, with 14 bases in between. The CDR3 covers 14 residues. The chain's CDR3 is CASGARVSSYEQYF. CDR3 coding DNA: TGTGCCAGCGGGGCCCGGGTGAGCTCCTACGAGCAGTACTTC.

The V gene is TRBV10-1, the J gene TRBJ1-5; D is possibly TRBD1 (5 bases). CDR3 length equals 16 residues. In germline, CDR1 is WNHNN, CDR2 SYGVQD (reference sequence). V was trimmed by 5 bases and J by 0 bases, leaving 14 bases between them. DNA for the CDR3: TGCGCCAGCAGTAATTTCCCAGGGTTTAGCAATCAGCCCCAGCATTTT. Encoded protein: CASSNFPGFSNQPQHF.

The chain has TRBV7-2 and TRBJ1-2; TRBD1 agrees at 8 bases. This CDR3 is 15 amino acids long. After removal of 5 bases from V and 8 bases from J, the junction contained 13 bases not matched to a gene. The germline V gene encodes CDR1 SGHTA and CDR2 FQGNSA. DNA of the CDR3: TGTGCCAGCAGCCTAGTACTGCAGGGGGCATACGGCTACACCTTC. Residues: CASSLVLQGAYGYTF. The full variable domain, its missing parts supplied by reference TRBV7-2 and TRBJ1-2, is GAGVSQSPSNKVTEKGKDVELRCDPISGHTALYWYRQSLGQGLEFLIYFQGNSAPDKSGLPSDRFSAERTGGSVSTLTIQRTQQEDSAVYLCASSLVLQGAYGYTFGSGTRLTVV.

V is TRBV20-1 and J is TRBJ2-7, with D perhaps TRBD1 (6 bases). The germline CDR1 and CDR2 sequences are DFQATT and SNEGSKA (reference sequence). V lost 4 bases to trimming and J lost 4 bases, with 8 bases between them. CDR3 size: 11 residues. CDR3 loop: CSAIQGYEQYF. The CDR3 nucleotides read TGCAGTGCTATACAGGGTTACGAGCAGTACTTC.

The rearrangement uses TRBV9 and TRBJ2-5; a weak D match, TRBD1 (6 bases). CDR3 size: 16 residues. Germline V gene sequence: CDR1 SGDLS, CDR2 YYNGEE. The V end was cut by 6 bases, the J end by 3 bases, with 21 bases between. The chain's CDR3 is CASTLLTGVPEETQYF. In DNA form, the CDR3 reads TGTGCCAGCACCCTCCTGACAGGAGTTCCCGAAGAGACCCAGTACTTC.

V gene TRBV18 combines with J gene TRBJ1-1; D unclear. Germline V gives CDR1 KGHSH, CDR2 LQKENI. Trimming pared 3 bases from V and 1 base from J, leaving 12 bases between. This CDR3 region has 15 residues. The DNA of the CDR3 is TGTGCCAGCTCACCCTCGATGACACCGAACACTGAAGCTTTCTTT. It translates to CASSPSMTPNTEAFF.

J is TRBJ2-5 and V is TRBV29-1; possible D gene TRBD2, 5 bases. Trimming left V 4 bases short and J 1 base short, with 13 bases between. The CDR3 sequence is 14 residues long. Germline assignment: CDR1 SQVTM and CDR2 ANQGSEA. CDR3 residues: CSVGDGEPQETQYF. CDR3 DNA sequence: TGCAGCGTTGGTGATGGGGAGCCCCAAGAGACCCAGTACTTC.

This clone came up many times. The chain links TRBV5-6 to TRBJ2-1, with D uncertain. Looked up from germline, CDR1 is SGHDT and CDR2 is YYEEEE. V lost 3 bases, J lost 6 bases, and 4 bases lay in between. CDR3 length: 11 amino acids. CDR3 bases: TGTGCCAGCAGCTCTCTCAATGAGCAGTTCTTC. Its translation is CASSSLNEQFF.

This clone was picked up one time. This chain uses TRBV6-5 with TRBJ1-2; D is unresolved. V lost 9 bases and J 1 base, leaving 12 bases between the germline ends. Looked up from germline, CDR1 is MNHEY and CDR2 is SVGAGI. CDR3 length equals 13 residues. This CDR3 is CASHEGVNYGYTF. DNA for the CDR3: TGTGCCAGTCATGAGGGAGTTAACTATGGCTACACCTTC.

The chain is built from TRBV7-2 and TRBJ2-7, with 9 bases that match TRBD1. V lost 4 bases, J lost 2 bases, and 12 bases stayed unmatched. This CDR3 has 17 amino acids. Germline V CDR1 and CDR2: SGHTA, FQGNSA. CDR3: CASSSGFGDREAYEQYF. Written as DNA, the CDR3 is TGTGCCAGCAGCTCGGGTTTCGGGGACAGGGAAGCCTACGAGCAGTACTTC.